These 29 T cell receptor beta chains were all obtained from the same sample, sequenced in a study of PD-1 blockade in classical Hodgkin lymphoma. Time point defined: newly diagnosed, previously untreated cHL patient sample. The CD4+ T cells used were purified from thawed PBMCs through magnetic negative selection. Some clones are missing from TCRdb's copy, which holds only in-frame ones; the method was immunoSEQ multiplex PCR. The table shows approximately 25,000 clones, with 91% occurring only once. The sequenced sample was CD4+ T cells from blood. These TCRs come from a human donor with classical Hodgkin lymphoma.

The chain employs TRBV18 and TRBJ1-2; a possible D gene is TRBD1 (5 bases). The germline V gene encodes CDR1 KGHSH and CDR2 LQKENI. The germline V and J ends were trimmed by 3 bases and 8 bases, with 19 bases remaining between them. The CDR3 totals 15 residues. CDR3 residues: CASSPPGTGMEGYTF. The CDR3 DNA is TGTGCCAGCTCACCTCCTGGGACGGGAATGGAGGGCTACACCTTC.

The rearrangement joins TRBV2 to TRBJ2-5; D gene ambiguous. Trimming took off 0 bases at V and 5 bases at J, with 25 bases between the two ends. The germline CDR1 and CDR2 sequences are SNHLY and FYNNEI. The CDR3 runs to 19 residues. The CDR3 nucleotides are TGTGCCAGCAGTGAAGCGCTTTTAAGTATTAGGCTTCGATGGGAGACCCAGTACTTC. It encodes CASSEALLSIRLRWETQYF.

V usage is TRBV28 and J usage is TRBJ2-3; 14 bases fit TRBD2. V lost 5 bases to trimming and J lost 2 bases; unmatched junction nucleotides: 6. Germline CDR1 MDHEN, CDR2 SYDVKM. There are 17 residues in the CDR3. CDR3 in amino acids: CASSPGLAGGLTDTQYF. CDR3 in DNA: TGTGCCAGCAGTCCCGGACTAGCGGGGGGCCTCACAGATACGCAGTATTTT.

This clone occurred once. J is TRBJ2-4 and V is TRBV18; D could derive from TRBD1 or TRBD2 (6 bases each). Trimming left V 2 bases short and J 7 bases short, with 21 bases between. Germline CDR1 reads KGHSH; CDR2 reads LQKENI. This CDR3 is 17 amino acids long. The CDR3 DNA reads as TGTGCCAGCTCACCAGGAGGGTTTACGGGGGCAGGCAACATTCAGTACTTC. It translates to CASSPGGFTGAGNIQYF.

This clone was seen only once. This chain joins TRBV2 and TRBJ2-7; 8 nucleotides match TRBD2. This CDR3 contains 15 residues. J lost 5 bases, V lost 4 bases, and 10 bases had no gene match. Per the germline V gene, CDR1 is SNHLY and CDR2 is FYNNEI. The CDR3 DNA reads TGTGCCAGCAGTGGACCCGCGGGGGGCCTCCACGAGCAGTACTTC. Translation: CASSGPAGGLHEQYF.

This chain joins TRBV15 and TRBJ1-3, with TRBD1 as a possible D gene (6 bases). CDR3 size: 16 residues. Germline V gives CDR1 LNHNV, CDR2 YYDKDF (reference sequence). V lost 0 bases to trimming and J lost 4 bases, with 13 bases between them. The CDR3: CATSRDRGAGGNTIYF. The DNA of the CDR3 is TGTGCCACCAGCAGAGATCGGGGGGCAGGCGGAAACACCATATATTTT.

The V gene is TRBV29-1, the J gene TRBJ2-2; D not resolved. The ends were cut back, 2 bases at V and 6 bases at J, with 13 bases in the middle. Germline V gene data show CDR1 as SQVTM and CDR2 as ANQGSEA. The CDR3 runs to 14 residues. CDR3 sequence reads: CSVEWGRWAGELFF. The CDR3 bases are TGCAGCGTTGAATGGGGAAGGTGGGCCGGGGAGCTGTTTTTT.

V usage is TRBV6-5 and J usage is TRBJ2-3; D is possibly TRBD2 (6 bases). Germline V gene lookup returns CDR1 MNHEY and CDR2 SVGAGI. Deletions cut 5 bases from V and 7 bases from J, with 16 bases between. The CDR3 is 14 residues long. CDR3 in DNA: TGTGCCAGCAGTCACCGGGACTCTTCTAATACGCAGTATTTT. Its translation: CASSHRDSSNTQYF.

This clone was seen only once. V and J are TRBV5-6 and TRBJ1-1; perhaps TRBD1 as D (5 bases). The CDR3 spans 13 residues. V dropped 5 bases and J dropped 0 bases, with 8 bases sitting between them. The V gene's germline CDR1 is SGHDT and CDR2 YYEEEE. The CDR3: CASRRQMNTEAFF. CDR3 nucleotide sequence: TGTGCCAGCAGACGACAGATGAACACTGAAGCTTTCTTT.

The chain employs TRBV4-3 and TRBJ1-2; TRBD1 aligns across 12 bases. With V trimmed by 4 bases and J by 9 bases, 9 bases remained unmatched. This CDR3 has 15 residues. Germline V gene sequence: CDR1 LGHNA, CDR2 YSLEER. CDR3 in DNA: TGCGCCAGCAGCCGGATGGGACAGGGGGCCGGTCGCTACACCTTC. This gives the protein CASSRMGQGAGRYTF.

The chain employs TRBV27 and TRBJ2-5, with D tentatively TRBD2 (7 bases). V was shortened by 4 bases and J by 6 bases, with 15 bases between the two germline ends. Germline V CDR1 and CDR2: MNHEY, SMNVEV (reference sequence). There are 14 residues in the CDR3. The CDR3 protein is CASSYGGPHQTQYF. CDR3 nucleotides: TGTGCCAGCAGTTACGGGGGGCCCCATCAGACCCAGTACTTC.

The chain employs TRBV11-3 and TRBJ2-2; maybe TRBD2 (6 bases). Germline-derived CDR1 and CDR2 are SGHNT and YENEEA. Trimming pared 3 bases from V and 2 bases from J, leaving 13 bases between. The CDR3 is 16 amino acids. CDR3 sequence (DNA): TGTGCCAGCAGCTTTACGGGGCGGGGCAACACCGGGGAGCTGTTTTTT. The encoded protein is CASSFTGRGNTGELFF.

This chain connects TRBV29-1 to TRBJ2-2, with D possibly matching TRBD1 (6 bases). CDR1 is SQVTM, CDR2 ANQGSEA, per germline. Trimming took off 5 bases at V and 2 bases at J, with 12 bases between the two ends. The CDR3 is 14 residues long. The CDR3 region is CSVREGGNTGELFF. In DNA, the CDR3 is TGCAGCGTTCGGGAAGGGGGAAACACCGGGGAGCTGTTTTTT.

This clone has just a few counts. V is TRBV11-2 and J is TRBJ2-7, with D perhaps assigned TRBD1 or TRBD2 (5 bases each). The CDR3 consists of 14 residues. Trimming took off 0 bases at V and 2 bases at J, with 8 bases between the two ends. Germline-derived CDR1 and CDR2 are SGHAT and FQNNGV. The CDR3 nucleotides read TGTGCCAGCAGCTTAGACCCGGGGCCCTACGAGCAGTACTTC. It codes for CASSLDPGPYEQYF.

V usage is TRBV14 and J usage is TRBJ2-2; D is unclear. The V gene lost 6 bases and the J gene lost 6 bases, with 8 bases spanning the gap. Looked up from germline, CDR1 is SGHDN and CDR2 is FVKESK. The CDR3 spans 12 residues. The CDR3, as DNA: TGTGCCAGCAGTCTCGTGTCCGGGGAGCTGTTTTTT. As protein: CASSLVSGELFF.

The chain employs TRBV5-1 and TRBJ1-2; TRBD1 is a possible D gene (6 bases). Trimming removed 3 bases at V and 4 bases at J, with 28 bases between. Looked up from germline, CDR1 is SGHRS and CDR2 is YFSETQ. This CDR3 spans 19 amino acids. In DNA, the CDR3 is TGCGCCAGCAGCTGGCCAGTTTTGGGCAGGGGACCTACACTCTATGGCTACACCTTC. Translation gives CASSWPVLGRGPTLYGYTF. Supplemented by reference TRBV5-1 and TRBJ1-2, the full variable domain reads KAGVTQTPRYLIKTRGQQVTLSCSPISGHRSVSWYQQTPGQGLQFLFEYFSETQRNKGNFPGRFSGRQFSNSRSEMNVSTLELGDSALYLCASSWPVLGRGPTLYGYTFGSGTRLTVV.

This clone has a single count. The rearrangement joins TRBV7-2 to TRBJ1-2; TRBD1 agrees at 8 bases. This CDR3 comprises 14 residues. CDR1 is SGHTA and CDR2 is FQGNSA in the germline V gene. The V gene end was trimmed by 4 bases and the J gene end by 5 bases; junction bases not matched to a gene: 6. The CDR3 loop is CASSSYRGGYGYTF. The DNA of the CDR3 is TGTGCCAGCAGCTCCTACAGGGGGGGATATGGCTACACCTTC.

The rearrangement uses TRBV6-6 and TRBJ2-5; 7 nucleotides agree with TRBD2. The trim removed 6 bases at V and 5 bases at J, leaving 12 bases unmatched. Germline V gives CDR1 MNHNY, CDR2 SVGAGI (reference sequence). CDR3 length: 15 amino acids. CDR3 sequence: CASSPSWGGLETQYF. The DNA for the CDR3 is TGTGCCAGCAGCCCCTCATGGGGGGGGTTGGAGACCCAGTACTTC.

This sequence joins TRBV7-2 and TRBJ1-1, with 11 bases fitting TRBD1. V dropped 3 bases and J dropped 6; count of bases not matched to a gene: 3. Germline CDR1 is SGHTA and CDR2 is FQGNSA. The CDR3 contains 14 residues. CDR3 in amino acids: CASSLDRGRAEAFF. The CDR3 region has the DNA TGTGCCAGCAGCTTGGACAGGGGGCGTGCTGAAGCTTTCTTT. Full variable domain (missing parts from reference TRBV7-2 and TRBJ1-1): GAGVSQSPSNKVTEKGKDVELRCDPISGHTALYWYRQSLGQGLEFLIYFQGNSAPDKSGLPSDRFSAERTGGSVSTLTIQRTQQEDSAVYLCASSLDRGRAEAFFGQGTRLTVV.

The rearrangement links TRBV6-5 to TRBJ1-2, with 9 positions matching TRBD1. J lost 2 bases, V lost 6 bases, and 7 bases had no gene match. This CDR3 region has 15 residues. The germline CDR1 and CDR2 sequences are MNHEY and SVGAGI. Written as DNA, the CDR3 is TGTGCCAGCAGCATCGCCGGGACAGGGAACTATGGCTACACCTTC. Translating it yields CASSIAGTGNYGYTF.

J is TRBJ1-1 and V is TRBV5-6, with TRBD1 identical over 9 bases. Trimming removed 4 bases from V and 0 bases from J; junction bases left unmatched: 7. CDR3 length: 16 residues. Germline CDR1 is SGHDT and CDR2 is YYEEEE. CDR3 loop: CASSVPGQGLNTEAFF. The CDR3, as DNA: TGTGCCAGCAGCGTCCCGGGACAGGGTCTGAACACTGAAGCTTTCTTT.

V is TRBV10-1 and J is TRBJ1-1; D is possibly TRBD1 (6 bases). CDR1 is WNHNN, CDR2 SYGVQD, per germline (reference sequence). V was trimmed by 5 bases and J by 5 bases, leaving 6 bases between them. There are 11 residues in the CDR3. The CDR3 sequence: CASSQGTEAFF. The CDR3 DNA is TGCGCCAGCAGTCAGGGGACTGAAGCTTTCTTT.

This chain links TRBV4-2 with TRBJ2-7, with a tentative D call TRBD1 (5 bases). CDR1 and CDR2 (germline): LGHNA, YNFKEQ. Deletions cut 1 base from V and 6 bases from J, with 13 bases between. This CDR3 spans 14 amino acids. As DNA, the CDR3 is TGTGCCAGCAGCCAAGCAGCAGGGTTGGGCGAGCAGTACTTC. Translated: CASSQAAGLGEQYF.

The chain joins TRBV11-2 to TRBJ1-1; D is unresolved. The CDR3 extends over 15 amino acids. Germline CDR1 SGHAT, CDR2 FQNNGV. Trimming removed 1 base from V and 1 base from J, with 10 bases in between. Written as DNA, the CDR3 is TGTGCCAGCAGCTTAGTTGGACCGACGAACACTGAAGCTTTCTTT. Encoded protein: CASSLVGPTNTEAFF. Based on the CDR3 plus reference TRBV11-2 and TRBJ1-1, the full variable domain is EAGVAQSPRYKIIEKRQSVAFWCNPISGHATLYWYQQILGQGPKLLIQFQNNGVVDDSQLPKDRFSAERLKGVDSTLKIQPAKLEDSAVYLCASSLVGPTNTEAFFGQGTRLTVV.

V gene TRBV10-3 combines with J gene TRBJ1-5; the match to TRBD1 covers 10 bases. This CDR3 is built from 14 residues. Per the germline V gene, CDR1 is ENHRY and CDR2 is SYGVKD. V lost 6 bases to trimming and J lost 4 bases; unmatched junction nucleotides: 3. The CDR3 DNA reads as TGTGCCATCAGGTCGGACAGGGGGAATCAGCCCCAGCATTTT. Encoded protein: CAIRSDRGNQPQHF.

The genes are TRBV2 and TRBJ2-7; 11 bases match TRBD1. CDR3 length equals 14 residues. CDR1 is SNHLY, CDR2 FYNNEI, per germline. J gave up 2 bases and V 7 bases, and 4 bases lay outside the gene matches. CDR3 sequence reads: CASTPGQGAYEQYF. The CDR3 region has the DNA TGTGCCAGCACCCCGGGACAGGGGGCCTACGAGCAGTACTTC.

V is TRBV30 and J is TRBJ1-3, with unresolved D. There are 14 residues in the CDR3. The ends were cut back, 2 bases at V and 3 bases at J, with 11 bases in the middle. Per germline, CDR1 GTSNPN and CDR2 SVGIG (reference sequence). CDR3 sequence: CAWSRGARGNTIYF. The CDR3 DNA reads TGTGCCTGGAGTCGCGGCGCACGTGGAAACACCATATATTTT.

V is TRBV6-4 and J is TRBJ2-1; D perhaps matches TRBD2 (6 bases). The V end lost 5 bases, the J end lost 10 bases, and 15 bases lay between the germline ends. This CDR3 spans 13 amino acids. Germline CDR1 reads MRHNA; CDR2 reads SNTAGT. The CDR3 sequence: CASSPIWAGEQFF. In DNA, the CDR3 is TGTGCCAGCAGTCCGATCTGGGCGGGGGAGCAGTTCTTC.

The rearrangement joins TRBV5-5 to TRBJ2-1; TRBD2 matches at 10 bases. The CDR3 is 15 amino acids. Germline CDR1 and CDR2: SGHKS and YYEKEE (reference sequence). Losses at the gene ends were 4 bases for V and 2 bases for J; bases not matched to a gene: 3. The CDR3 spells CASSPGTSAYNEQFF. The CDR3 bases are TGTGCCAGCAGCCCAGGGACTAGCGCCTACAATGAGCAGTTCTTC.